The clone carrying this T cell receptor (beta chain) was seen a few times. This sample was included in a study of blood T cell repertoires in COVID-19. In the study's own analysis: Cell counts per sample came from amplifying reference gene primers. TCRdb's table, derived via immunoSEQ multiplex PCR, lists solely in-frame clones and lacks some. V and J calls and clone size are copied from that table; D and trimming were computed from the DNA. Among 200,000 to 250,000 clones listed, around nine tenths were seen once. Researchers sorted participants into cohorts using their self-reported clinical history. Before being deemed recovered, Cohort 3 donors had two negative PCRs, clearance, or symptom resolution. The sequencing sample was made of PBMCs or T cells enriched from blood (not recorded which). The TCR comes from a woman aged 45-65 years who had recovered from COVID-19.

Here the CDR3 reads CASSPPMGAREQYF. As DNA, the CDR3 is TGTGCCAGCAGTCCCCCCATGGGGGCTCGCGAGCAGTACTTC. This rearrangement joins TRBV7-2 to TRBJ2-7; possibly TRBD1 for D (6 bases). V lost 6 bases and J lost 6, with 18 bases in between. Germline CDR1 and CDR2: SGHTA and FQGNSA. This CDR3 has 14 amino acids.